This T cell receptor beta chain was found in a study of blood T cells in healthy people across ages. Sample-barcoded 5' priming and a J-beta primer mix drove a second PCR of 7 to 11 cycles. TCRdb independently ran MiXCR on the 5' RACE reads; one entry per CDR3 protein. The sample contains some 1.7 million distinct CDR3 sequences, 28% of which appear only once. About this clonotype itself: The antigen is not known.

PBMCs numbering at least 6 million were isolated per sample. Points from the study as a whole: Measured against age, TCR beta diversity per million T cells decreased in a roughly linear manner.

This CDR3 spans 13 amino acids. Germline values: CDR1 DFQATT, CDR2 SNEGSKA (reference sequence). The V and J ends lost 7 bases and 5 bases respectively, with 17 bases between them. This chain uses TRBV20-1 with TRBJ2-5, with D perhaps TRBD1 or TRBD2 (7 bases each). The sequence was obtained from a woman in her twenties or thirties in good health. Specimen: blood. Here the CDR3 reads CSVREGADETQYF. The CDR3 DNA reads as TGCAGTGTTAGGGAGGGGGCCGATGAGACCCAGTACTTC.